This TCR beta chain was profiled in a study of T-cell memory formation after mild COVID-19. Findings and caveats of the study: Nothing showed for sure that second-wave clones peaking on day 37 were SARS-CoV-2 specific. CD8+ contracting clones occupied EMRA, while CD4+ ones occupied mainly CM and EM.

V lost 7 bases, J lost 0 bases, and 16 bases lay in between. In germline, CDR1 is SQVTM, CDR2 ANQGSEA. This CDR3 is 15 amino acids long. A few counts support this clonotype. Antigen unknown. A single record per CDR3 protein comes from TCRdb applying MiXCR to the 5' RACE reads. The sample has roughly 300,000 distinct CDR3 sequences, roughly an eighth seen once. The rearrangement joins TRBV29-1 to TRBJ1-3, with D perhaps TRBD1 (5 bases). The material sequenced was PBMCs or a T cell subset sorted from them (not recorded which). This sequence was found in a man aged 18-30 years who had mild COVID-19 (a few samples of this study predate the infection). Cell type and time point are not known. CDR3 nucleotides: TGCAGCGGCTATGGGGCAGGGACCTCTGGAAACACCATATATTTT. Translating gives CSGYGAGTSGNTIYF.